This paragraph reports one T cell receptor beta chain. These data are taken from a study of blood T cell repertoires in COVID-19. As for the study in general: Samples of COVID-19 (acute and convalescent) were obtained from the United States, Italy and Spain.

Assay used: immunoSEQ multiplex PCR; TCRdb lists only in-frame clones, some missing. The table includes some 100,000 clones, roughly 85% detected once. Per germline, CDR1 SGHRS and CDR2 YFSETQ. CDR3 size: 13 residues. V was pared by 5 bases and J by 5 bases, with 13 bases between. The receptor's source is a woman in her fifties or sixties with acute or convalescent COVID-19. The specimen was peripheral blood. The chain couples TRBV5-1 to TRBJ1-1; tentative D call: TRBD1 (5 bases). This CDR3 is CASRTGGSTEAFF. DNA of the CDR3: TGCGCCAGCAGAACGGGGGGAAGTACTGAAGCTTTCTTT.